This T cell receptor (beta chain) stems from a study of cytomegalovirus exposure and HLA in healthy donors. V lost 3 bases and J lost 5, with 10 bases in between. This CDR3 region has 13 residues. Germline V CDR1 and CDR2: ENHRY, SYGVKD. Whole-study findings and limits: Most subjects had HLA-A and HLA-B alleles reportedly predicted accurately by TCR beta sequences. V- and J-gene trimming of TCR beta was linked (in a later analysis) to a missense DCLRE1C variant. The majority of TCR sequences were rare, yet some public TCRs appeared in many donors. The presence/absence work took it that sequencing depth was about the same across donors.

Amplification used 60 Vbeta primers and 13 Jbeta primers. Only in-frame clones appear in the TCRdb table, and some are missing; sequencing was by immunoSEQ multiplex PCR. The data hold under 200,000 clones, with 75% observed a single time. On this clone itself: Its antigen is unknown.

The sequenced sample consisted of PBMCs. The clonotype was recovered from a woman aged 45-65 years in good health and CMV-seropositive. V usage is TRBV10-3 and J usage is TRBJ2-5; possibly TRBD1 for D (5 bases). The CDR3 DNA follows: TGTGCCATCAGTGATGGGGCAGGGGAGACCCAGTACTTC. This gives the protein CAISDGAGETQYF.